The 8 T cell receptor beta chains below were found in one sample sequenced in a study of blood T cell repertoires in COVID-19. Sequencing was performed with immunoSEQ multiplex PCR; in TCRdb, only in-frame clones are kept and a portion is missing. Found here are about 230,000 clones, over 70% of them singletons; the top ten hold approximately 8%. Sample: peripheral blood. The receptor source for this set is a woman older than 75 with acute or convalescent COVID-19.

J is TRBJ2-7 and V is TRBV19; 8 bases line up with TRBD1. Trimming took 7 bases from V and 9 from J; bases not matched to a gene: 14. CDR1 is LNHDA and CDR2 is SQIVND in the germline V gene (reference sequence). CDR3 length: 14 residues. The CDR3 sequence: CASKRDGDRHGQYF. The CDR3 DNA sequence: TGTGCCAGTAAAAGGGATGGGGACAGGCACGGGCAGTACTTC.

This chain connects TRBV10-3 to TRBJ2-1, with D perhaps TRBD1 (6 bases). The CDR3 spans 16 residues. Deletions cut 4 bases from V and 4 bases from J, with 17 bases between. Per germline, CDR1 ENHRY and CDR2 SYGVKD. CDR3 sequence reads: CAISAFRGPTYNEQFF. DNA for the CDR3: TGTGCCATCAGTGCCTTCAGGGGCCCCACTTACAATGAGCAGTTCTTC.

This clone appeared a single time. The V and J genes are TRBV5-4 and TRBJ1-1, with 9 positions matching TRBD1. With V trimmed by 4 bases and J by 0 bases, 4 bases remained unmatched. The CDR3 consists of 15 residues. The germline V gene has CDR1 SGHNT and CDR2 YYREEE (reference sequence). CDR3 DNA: TGTGCCAGCAGCCCGGGACAGGGTTTGAACACTGAAGCTTTCTTT. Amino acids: CASSPGQGLNTEAFF.

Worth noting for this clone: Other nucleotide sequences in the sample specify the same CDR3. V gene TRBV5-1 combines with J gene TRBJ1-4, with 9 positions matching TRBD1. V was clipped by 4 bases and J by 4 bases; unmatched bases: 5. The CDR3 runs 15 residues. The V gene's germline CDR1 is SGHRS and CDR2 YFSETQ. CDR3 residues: CASSLRTGDNEKLFF. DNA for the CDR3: TGCGCCAGCAGCCTACGGACAGGGGATAATGAAAAACTGTTTTTT.

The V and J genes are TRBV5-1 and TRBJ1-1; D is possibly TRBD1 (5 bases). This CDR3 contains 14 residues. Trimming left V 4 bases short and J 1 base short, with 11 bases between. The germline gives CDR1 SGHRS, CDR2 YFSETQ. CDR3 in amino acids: CASSEKTANTEAFF. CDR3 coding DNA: TGCGCCAGCAGCGAAAAGACAGCGAACACTGAAGCTTTCTTT.

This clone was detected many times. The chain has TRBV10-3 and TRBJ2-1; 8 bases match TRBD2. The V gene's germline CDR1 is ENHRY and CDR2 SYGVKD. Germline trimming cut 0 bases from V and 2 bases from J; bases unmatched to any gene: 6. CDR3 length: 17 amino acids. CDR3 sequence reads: CAISESWAGGTYNEQFF. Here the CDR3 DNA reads TGTGCCATCAGTGAGTCGTGGGCGGGGGGAACCTACAATGAGCAGTTCTTC.

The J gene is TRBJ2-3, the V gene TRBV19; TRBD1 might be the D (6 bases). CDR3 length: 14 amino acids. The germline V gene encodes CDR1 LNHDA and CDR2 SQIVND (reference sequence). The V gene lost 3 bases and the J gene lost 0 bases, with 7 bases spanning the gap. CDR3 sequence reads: CASSIGQSTDTQYF. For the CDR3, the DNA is TGTGCCAGTAGTATCGGACAGAGCACAGATACGCAGTATTTT.

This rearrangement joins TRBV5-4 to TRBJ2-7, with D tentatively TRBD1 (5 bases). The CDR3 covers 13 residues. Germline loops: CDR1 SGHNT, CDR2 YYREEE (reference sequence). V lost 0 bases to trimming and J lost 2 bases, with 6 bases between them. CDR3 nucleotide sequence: TGTGCCAGCAGCTTGGAACAGGCCTACGAGCAGTACTTC. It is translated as CASSLEQAYEQYF. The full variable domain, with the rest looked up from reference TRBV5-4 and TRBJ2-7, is ETGVTQSPTHLIKTRGQQVTLRCSSQSGHNTVSWYQQALGQGPQFIFQYYREEENGRGNFPPRFSGLQFPNYSSELNVNALELDDSALYLCASSLEQAYEQYFGPGTRLTVT.